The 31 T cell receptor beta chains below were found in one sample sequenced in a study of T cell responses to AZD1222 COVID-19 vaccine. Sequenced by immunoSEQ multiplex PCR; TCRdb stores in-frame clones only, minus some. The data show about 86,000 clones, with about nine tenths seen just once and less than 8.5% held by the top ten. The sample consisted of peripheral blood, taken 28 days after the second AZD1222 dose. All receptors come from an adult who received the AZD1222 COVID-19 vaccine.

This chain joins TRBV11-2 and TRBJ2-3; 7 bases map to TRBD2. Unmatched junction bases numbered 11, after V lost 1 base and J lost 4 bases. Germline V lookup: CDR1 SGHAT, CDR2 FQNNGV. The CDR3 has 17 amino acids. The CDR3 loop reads CASSLGGGRTSADTQYF. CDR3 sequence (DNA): TGTGCCAGCAGCTTAGGGGGGGGTAGAACTAGCGCAGATACGCAGTATTTT.

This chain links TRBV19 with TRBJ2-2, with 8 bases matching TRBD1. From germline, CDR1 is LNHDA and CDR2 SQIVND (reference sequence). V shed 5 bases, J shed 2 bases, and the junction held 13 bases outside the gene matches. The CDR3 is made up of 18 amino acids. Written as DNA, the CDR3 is TGTGCCAGTAGTGCCTGGACAGGGTTCGGGAGAAACACCGGGGAGCTGTTTTTT. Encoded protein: CASSAWTGFGRNTGELFF.

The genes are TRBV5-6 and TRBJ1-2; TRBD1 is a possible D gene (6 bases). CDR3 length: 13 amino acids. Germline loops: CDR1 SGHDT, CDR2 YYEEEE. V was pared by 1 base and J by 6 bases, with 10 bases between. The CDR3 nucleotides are TGTGCCAGCAGCTTGTCGGGGGCAGATGGCTACACCTTC. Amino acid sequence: CASSLSGADGYTF.

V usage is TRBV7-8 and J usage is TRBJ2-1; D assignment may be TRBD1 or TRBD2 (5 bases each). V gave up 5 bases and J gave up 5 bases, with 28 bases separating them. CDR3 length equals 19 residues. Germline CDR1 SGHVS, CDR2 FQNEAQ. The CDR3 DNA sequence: TGTGCCAGCAGCCCGCGATATGCGAGGGAACTGGGGACCCACAATGAGCAGTTCTTC. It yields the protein CASSPRYARELGTHNEQFF.

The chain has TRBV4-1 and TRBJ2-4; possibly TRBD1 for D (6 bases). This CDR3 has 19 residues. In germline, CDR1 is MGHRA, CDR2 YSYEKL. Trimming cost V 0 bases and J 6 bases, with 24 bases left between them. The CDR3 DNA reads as TGCGCCAGCAGCCAAGATTCGGCTAGCTCAGAGAAAGGGGGAAACATTCAGTACTTC. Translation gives CASSQDSASSEKGGNIQYF.

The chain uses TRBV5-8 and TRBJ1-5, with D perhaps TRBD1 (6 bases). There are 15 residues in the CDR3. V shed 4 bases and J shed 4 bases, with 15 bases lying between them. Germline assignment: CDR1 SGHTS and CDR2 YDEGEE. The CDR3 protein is CASSTGQKVNQPQHF. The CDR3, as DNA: TGTGCCAGCAGCACCGGACAGAAAGTGAATCAGCCCCAGCATTTT.

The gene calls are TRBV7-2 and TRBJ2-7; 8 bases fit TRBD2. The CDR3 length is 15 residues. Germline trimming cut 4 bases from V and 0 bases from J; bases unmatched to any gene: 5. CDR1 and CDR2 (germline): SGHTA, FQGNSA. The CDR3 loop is CASSSRTSSSYEQYF. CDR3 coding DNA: TGTGCCAGCAGCTCCAGGACTAGCAGCTCCTACGAGCAGTACTTC.

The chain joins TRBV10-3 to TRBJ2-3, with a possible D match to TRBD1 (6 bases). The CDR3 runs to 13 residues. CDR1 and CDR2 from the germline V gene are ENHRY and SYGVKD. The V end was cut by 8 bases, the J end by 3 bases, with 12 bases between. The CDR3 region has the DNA TGTGCCATCGGGCAGGGGCCGACAGATACGCAGTATTTT. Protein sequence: CAIGQGPTDTQYF.

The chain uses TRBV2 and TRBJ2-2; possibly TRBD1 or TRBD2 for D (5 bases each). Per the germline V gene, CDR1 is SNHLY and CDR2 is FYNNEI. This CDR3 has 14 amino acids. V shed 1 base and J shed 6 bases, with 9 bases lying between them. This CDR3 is CASSEVGTAGELFF. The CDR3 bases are TGTGCCAGCAGTGAAGTAGGGACGGCCGGGGAGCTGTTTTTT.

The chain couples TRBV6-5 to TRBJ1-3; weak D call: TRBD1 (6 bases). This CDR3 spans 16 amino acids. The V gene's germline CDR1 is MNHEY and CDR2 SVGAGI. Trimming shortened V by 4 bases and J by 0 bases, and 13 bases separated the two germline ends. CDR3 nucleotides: TGTGCCAGCAGTTCCCTCAGGGGAGGCTCTGGAAACACCATATATTTT. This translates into CASSSLRGGSGNTIYF.

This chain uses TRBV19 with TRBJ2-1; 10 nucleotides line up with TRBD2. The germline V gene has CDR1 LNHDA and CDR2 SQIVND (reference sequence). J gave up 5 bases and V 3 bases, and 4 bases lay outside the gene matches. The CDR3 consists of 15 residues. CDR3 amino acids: CASSIRGLADNEQFF. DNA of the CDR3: TGTGCCAGTAGTATCCGCGGACTAGCGGACAATGAGCAGTTCTTC.

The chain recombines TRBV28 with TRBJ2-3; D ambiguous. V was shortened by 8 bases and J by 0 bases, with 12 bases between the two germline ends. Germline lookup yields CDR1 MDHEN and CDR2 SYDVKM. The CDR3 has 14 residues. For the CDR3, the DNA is TGTGCCAGCGGGCGAGACTCAAGCACAGATACGCAGTATTTT. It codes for CASGRDSSTDTQYF.

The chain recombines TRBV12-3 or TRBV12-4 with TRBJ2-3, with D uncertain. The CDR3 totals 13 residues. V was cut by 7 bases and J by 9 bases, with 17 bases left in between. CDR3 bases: TGTGCCAGCACCCTACTCGGGTTTGGGACGCAGTATTTT. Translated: CASTLLGFGTQYF.

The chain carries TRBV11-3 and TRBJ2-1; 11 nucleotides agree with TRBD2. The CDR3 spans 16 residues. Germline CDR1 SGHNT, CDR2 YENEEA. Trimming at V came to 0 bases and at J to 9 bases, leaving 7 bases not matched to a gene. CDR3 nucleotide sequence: TGTGCCAGCAGCTTAGATAGTAGCGGGAGGGCCACTGAGCAGTTCTTC. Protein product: CASSLDSSGRATEQFF.

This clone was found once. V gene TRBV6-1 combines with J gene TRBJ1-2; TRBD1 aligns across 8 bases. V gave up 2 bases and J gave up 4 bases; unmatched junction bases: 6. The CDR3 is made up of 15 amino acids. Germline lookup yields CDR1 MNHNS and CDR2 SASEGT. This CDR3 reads CASSEWSGGSYGYTF. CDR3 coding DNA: TGTGCCAGCAGTGAATGGTCAGGGGGCTCCTATGGCTACACCTTC.

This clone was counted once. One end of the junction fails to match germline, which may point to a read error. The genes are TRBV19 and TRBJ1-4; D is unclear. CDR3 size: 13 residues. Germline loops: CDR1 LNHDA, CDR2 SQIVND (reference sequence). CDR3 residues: CASRRTTNEKLFF. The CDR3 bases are TGTGCCAGTAGGCGAACAACCAATGAAAAACTGTTTTTT.

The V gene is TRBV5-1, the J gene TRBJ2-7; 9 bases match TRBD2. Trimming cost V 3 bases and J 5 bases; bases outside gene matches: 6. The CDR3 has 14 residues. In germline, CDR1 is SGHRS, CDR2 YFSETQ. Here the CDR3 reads CASSSAGGPHEQYF. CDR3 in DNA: TGCGCCAGCAGCTCGGCGGGAGGGCCCCACGAGCAGTACTTC. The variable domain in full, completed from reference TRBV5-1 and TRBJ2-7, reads KAGVTQTPRYLIKTRGQQVTLSCSPISGHRSVSWYQQTPGQGLQFLFEYFSETQRNKGNFPGRFSGRQFSNSRSEMNVSTLELGDSALYLCASSSAGGPHEQYFGPGTRLTVT.

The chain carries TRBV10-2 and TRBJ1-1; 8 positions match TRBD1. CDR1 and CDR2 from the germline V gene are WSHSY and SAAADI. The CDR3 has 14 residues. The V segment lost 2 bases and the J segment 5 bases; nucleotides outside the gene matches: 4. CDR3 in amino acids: CASSETGGGTEAFF. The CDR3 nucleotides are TGCGCCAGCAGTGAGACAGGGGGGGGGACTGAAGCTTTCTTT.

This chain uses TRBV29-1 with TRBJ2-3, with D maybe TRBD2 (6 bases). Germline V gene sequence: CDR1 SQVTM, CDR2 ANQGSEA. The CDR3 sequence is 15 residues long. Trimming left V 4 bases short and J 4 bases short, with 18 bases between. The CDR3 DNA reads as TGCAGCGTTGGGGCTCTGGGGACTTCTGCAGATACGCAGTATTTT. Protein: CSVGALGTSADTQYF.

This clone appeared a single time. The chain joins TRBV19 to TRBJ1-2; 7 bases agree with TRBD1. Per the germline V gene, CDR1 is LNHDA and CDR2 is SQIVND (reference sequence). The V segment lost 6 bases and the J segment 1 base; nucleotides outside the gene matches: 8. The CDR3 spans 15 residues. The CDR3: CASSTDRDFNYGYTF. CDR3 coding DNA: TGTGCCAGTAGCACCGACAGGGATTTTAACTATGGCTACACCTTC.

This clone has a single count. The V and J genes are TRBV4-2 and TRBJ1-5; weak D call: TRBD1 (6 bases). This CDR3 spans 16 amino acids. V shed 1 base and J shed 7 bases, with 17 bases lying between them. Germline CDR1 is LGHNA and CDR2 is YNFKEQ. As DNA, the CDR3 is TGTGCCAGCAGCCAAGTTCTTAAGGGGGGAGGGCAGCCCCAGCATTTT. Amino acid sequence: CASSQVLKGGGQPQHF.

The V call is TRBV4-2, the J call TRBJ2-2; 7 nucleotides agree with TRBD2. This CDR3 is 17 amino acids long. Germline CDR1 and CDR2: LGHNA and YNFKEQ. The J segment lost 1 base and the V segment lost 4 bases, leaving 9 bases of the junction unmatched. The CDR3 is CASSPGGSERNTGELFF. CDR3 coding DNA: TGTGCCAGCAGCCCGGGAGGTAGCGAACGGAACACCGGGGAGCTGTTTTTT.

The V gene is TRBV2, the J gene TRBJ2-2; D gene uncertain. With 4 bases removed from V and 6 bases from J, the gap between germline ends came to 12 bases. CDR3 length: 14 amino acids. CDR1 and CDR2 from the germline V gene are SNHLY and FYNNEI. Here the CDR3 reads CASSGGSSPGELFF. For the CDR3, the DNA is TGTGCCAGCAGTGGCGGAAGTAGCCCCGGGGAGCTGTTTTTT.

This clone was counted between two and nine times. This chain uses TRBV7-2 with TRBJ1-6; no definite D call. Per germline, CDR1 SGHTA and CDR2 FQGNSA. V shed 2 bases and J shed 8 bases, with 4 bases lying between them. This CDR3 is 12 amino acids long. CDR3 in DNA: TGTGCCAGCAGCTTATCGTATTCACCCCTCCACTTT. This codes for CASSLSYSPLHF.

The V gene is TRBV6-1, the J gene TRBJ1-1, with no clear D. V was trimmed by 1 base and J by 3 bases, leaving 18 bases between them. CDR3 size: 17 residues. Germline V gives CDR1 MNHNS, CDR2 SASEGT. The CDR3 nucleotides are TGTGCCAGCAGTGAAGGTTGGGCCCACCCCGAGGACACTGAAGCTTTCTTT. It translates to CASSEGWAHPEDTEAFF.

The CDR3 region is CASSNPWKRSRNQPQHF. The CDR3 bases are TGTGCCAGTAGTAACCCTTGGAAGAGGAGCCGTAATCAGCCCCAGCATTTT. The rearrangement links TRBV19 to TRBJ1-5, with unresolved D. Germline assignment: CDR1 LNHDA and CDR2 SQIVND (reference sequence). Trimming took off 4 bases at V and 4 bases at J, with 20 bases between the two ends. There are 17 residues in the CDR3.

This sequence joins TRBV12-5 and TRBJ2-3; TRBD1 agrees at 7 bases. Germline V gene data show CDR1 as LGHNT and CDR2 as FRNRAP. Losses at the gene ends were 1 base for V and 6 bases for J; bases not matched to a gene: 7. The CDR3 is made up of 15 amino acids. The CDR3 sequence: CASGLGQGDFDTQYF. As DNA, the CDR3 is TGTGCTAGTGGTTTGGGACAGGGAGATTTCGATACGCAGTATTTT.

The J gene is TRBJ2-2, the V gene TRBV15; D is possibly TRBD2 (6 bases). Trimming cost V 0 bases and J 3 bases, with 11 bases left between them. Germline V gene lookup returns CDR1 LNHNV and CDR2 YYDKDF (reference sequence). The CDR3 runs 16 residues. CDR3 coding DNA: TGTGCCACCAGCAGAGATGGAGGGGTCGACACCGGGGAGCTGTTTTTT. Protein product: CATSRDGGVDTGELFF.

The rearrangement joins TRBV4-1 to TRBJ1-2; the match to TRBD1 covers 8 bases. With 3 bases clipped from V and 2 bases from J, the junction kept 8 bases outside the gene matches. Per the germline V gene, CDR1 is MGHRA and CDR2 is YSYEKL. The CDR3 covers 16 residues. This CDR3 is CASSHPLDRGNYGYTF. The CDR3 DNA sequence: TGCGCCAGCAGCCACCCTCTCGACAGGGGAAACTATGGCTACACCTTC.

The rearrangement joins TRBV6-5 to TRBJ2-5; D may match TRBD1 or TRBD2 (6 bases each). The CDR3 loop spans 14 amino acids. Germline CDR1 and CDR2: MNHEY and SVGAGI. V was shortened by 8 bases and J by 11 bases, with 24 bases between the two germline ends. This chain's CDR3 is CASSVNRGGSGQYF. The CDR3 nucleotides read TGTGCCAGCTCAGTCAACCGAGGGGGGAGCGGACAGTACTTC.

The CDR3 nucleotides read TGCAGCGTCACCGGGACAGGGAATGAAAAACTGTTTTTT. This translates into CSVTGTGNEKLFF. J is TRBJ1-4 and V is TRBV29-1; 9 bases fit TRBD1. The J segment lost 5 bases and the V segment lost 6 bases, leaving 4 bases of the junction unmatched. CDR1 is SQVTM and CDR2 is ANQGSEA in the germline V gene. CDR3 size: 13 residues.